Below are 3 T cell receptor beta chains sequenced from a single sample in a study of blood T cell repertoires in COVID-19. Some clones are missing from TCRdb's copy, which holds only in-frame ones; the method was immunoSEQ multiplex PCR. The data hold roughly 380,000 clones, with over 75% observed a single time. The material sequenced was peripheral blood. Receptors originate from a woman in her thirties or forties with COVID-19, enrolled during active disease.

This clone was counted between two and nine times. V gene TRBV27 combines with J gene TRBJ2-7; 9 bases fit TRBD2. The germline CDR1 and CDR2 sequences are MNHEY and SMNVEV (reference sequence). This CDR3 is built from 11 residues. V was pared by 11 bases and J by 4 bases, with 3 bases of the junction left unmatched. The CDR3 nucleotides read TGTGCCGCGGGAGGGGGATACGAGCAGTACTTC. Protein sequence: CAAGGGYEQYF.

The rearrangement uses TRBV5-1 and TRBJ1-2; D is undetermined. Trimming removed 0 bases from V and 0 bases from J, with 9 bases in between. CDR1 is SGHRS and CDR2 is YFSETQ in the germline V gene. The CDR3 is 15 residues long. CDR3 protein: CASSLGRGANYGYTF. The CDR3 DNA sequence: TGCGCCAGCAGCTTGGGGCGGGGAGCTAACTATGGCTACACCTTC.

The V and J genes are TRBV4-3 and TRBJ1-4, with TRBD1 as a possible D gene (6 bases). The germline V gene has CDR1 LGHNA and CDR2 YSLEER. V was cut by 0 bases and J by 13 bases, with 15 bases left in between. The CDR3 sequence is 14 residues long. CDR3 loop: CASSQEHGLGGLFF. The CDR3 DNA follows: TGCGCCAGCAGCCAAGAACACGGCCTAGGGGGACTGTTTTTT.